The 22 T cell receptor beta chains in this list originate from one sample, sequenced in a study of metastatic and nonmetastatic thyroid tumors. Thyroid surgery was performed in patients who had received no treatment beforehand. With MiXCR, TCRdb reprocessed the PCR reads. The sample yields about 32,000 clones, 7.4% seen once. The specimen sequenced was blood. These receptors were taken from a female donor with papillary thyroid cancer or a benign thyroid nodule (not recorded which). Some clones in this sample may be carry-over from other donors' samples.

This clone was observed at least ten times. The V call is TRBV7-9, the J call TRBJ2-5; perhaps TRBD1 as D (5 bases). Trimming left V 5 bases short and J 4 bases short, with 17 bases between. The CDR3 consists of 15 residues. From germline, CDR1 is SEHNR and CDR2 FQNEAQ (reference sequence). In nucleotides, the CDR3 is TGTGCCAGCAGCAGCAGACAAGGGGCGGTAGAGACCCAGTACTTC. Its protein is CASSSRQGAVETQYF.

This clone was found once. J is TRBJ1-4 and V is TRBV20-1; D is perhaps TRBD1 (6 bases). V lost 4 bases to trimming and J lost 2 bases, with 17 bases between them. CDR1 is DFQATT, CDR2 SNEGSKA, per germline (reference sequence). The CDR3 extends over 16 amino acids. In DNA, the CDR3 is TGCAGTGCTACGTGGGTGTGGGGGCCTACTAATGAAAAACTGTTTTTT. Protein product: CSATWVWGPTNEKLFF.

This clone showed up many times. This chain joins TRBV7-2 and TRBJ1-1; TRBD1 aligns across 8 bases. Per germline, CDR1 SGHTA and CDR2 FQGNSA. V was clipped by 5 bases and J by 7 bases; unmatched bases: 12. This CDR3 is 15 amino acids long. The CDR3 DNA is TGTGCCAGCAGCCCCAGACAGGGGCAAGCGTTTGAAGCTTTCTTT. Protein sequence: CASSPRQGQAFEAFF.

This clone has a count of ten or more. The chain links TRBV7-3 to TRBJ2-3; 9 nucleotides match TRBD1. CDR1 SGHTA and CDR2 FQGTGA come from the germline V gene. The V gene end was trimmed by 4 bases and the J gene end by 2 bases; junction bases not matched to a gene: 4. This CDR3 comprises 15 residues. The chain's CDR3 is CASSSRTGATDTQYF. The CDR3 nucleotides are TGTGCCAGCAGCTCCCGGACAGGGGCCACAGATACGCAGTATTTT. Supplemented by reference TRBV7-3 and TRBJ2-3, the full variable domain reads GAGVSQTPSNKVTEKGKYVELRCDPISGHTALYWYRQSLGQGPEFLIYFQGTGAADDSGLPNDRFFAVRPEGSVSTLKIQRTERGDSAVYLCASSSRTGATDTQYFGPGTRLTVL.

In this sample, this clone turned up many times. The chain recombines TRBV12-3 or TRBV12-4 with TRBJ2-1; D perhaps matches TRBD1 (6 bases). The CDR3 spans 14 residues. Trimming shortened V by 1 base and J by 6 bases, and 10 bases separated the two germline ends. The CDR3: CASSLGGGSNEQFF. For the CDR3, the DNA is TGTGCCAGCAGTTTAGGAGGGGGATCCAATGAGCAGTTCTTC.

V gene TRBV24-1 combines with J gene TRBJ2-7; D is undetermined. V was pared by 11 bases and J by 4 bases, with 17 bases between. This CDR3 spans 13 amino acids. Germline V lookup: CDR1 KGHDR, CDR2 SFDVKD. The CDR3 reads CASSQEWGYEQYF. The CDR3 coding sequence is TGTGCCAGCAGCCAAGAGTGGGGATACGAGCAGTACTTC.

This clone was counted at least ten times. The V and J genes are TRBV7-8 and TRBJ2-1, with 8 positions matching TRBD1. V lost 0 bases to trimming and J lost 8 bases; unmatched junction nucleotides: 6. Germline CDR1 is SGHVS and CDR2 is FQNEAQ. This CDR3 has 15 amino acids. CDR3 in DNA: TGTGCCAGCAGCTTAGCATCCGCAGGGGGCCATGAGCAGTTCTTC. This gives the protein CASSLASAGGHEQFF.

The chain has TRBV7-9 and TRBJ2-5, with 14 bases that match TRBD2. J was trimmed by 5 bases and V by 5 bases; bases with no gene match: 7. Germline CDR1 SEHNR, CDR2 FQNEAQ (reference sequence). This CDR3 has 16 amino acids. The CDR3 coding sequence is TGTGCCAGCAGCCCTGGGACTAGCGGGAGTTGGGAGACCCAGTACTTC. It specifies CASSPGTSGSWETQYF.

The table lists this clone with many counts. The chain uses TRBV5-1 and TRBJ2-3; D possibly corresponds to TRBD1 (6 bases). The V and J ends lost 1 base and 2 bases respectively, with 11 bases between them. This CDR3 contains 15 residues. CDR1 SGHRS and CDR2 YFSETQ come from the germline V gene. CDR3 in amino acids: CASSLMDRDTDTQYF. DNA for the CDR3: TGCGCCAGCAGCTTGATGGACAGAGACACAGATACGCAGTATTTT. The whole variable domain, filled in from reference TRBV5-1 and TRBJ2-3, reads KAGVTQTPRYLIKTRGQQVTLSCSPISGHRSVSWYQQTPGQGLQFLFEYFSETQRNKGNFPGRFSGRQFSNSRSEMNVSTLELGDSALYLCASSLMDRDTDTQYFGPGTRLTVL.

This clone was seen many times. The gene calls are TRBV5-1 and TRBJ1-3; D not resolved. CDR3 length: 14 residues. Germline CDR1 SGHRS, CDR2 YFSETQ. V gave up 0 bases and J gave up 7 bases, with 11 bases separating them. CDR3: CASSLDRSGNTIYF. In DNA, the CDR3 is TGCGCCAGCAGCTTGGACCGGTCGGGGAACACCATATATTTT.

At least ten counts were recorded for this clone. The chain has TRBV2 and TRBJ1-1; 7 bases are shared with TRBD1. Unmatched junction bases numbered 8, after V lost 7 bases and J lost 0 bases. CDR3 length: 15 amino acids. Germline values: CDR1 SNHLY, CDR2 FYNNEI. The CDR3 sequence is CASTQGGPLNTEAFF. The CDR3 DNA sequence: TGTGCCAGCACCCAGGGGGGTCCCTTGAACACTGAAGCTTTCTTT. Using reference TRBV2 and TRBJ1-1 for the parts outside the CDR3, the full variable domain is EPEVTQTPSHQVTQMGQEVILRCVPISNHLYFYWYRQILGQKVEFLVSFYNNEISEKSEIFDDQFSVERPDGSNFTLKIRSTKLEDSAMYFCASTQGGPLNTEAFFGQGTRLTVV.

Many counts were recorded for this clone. V gene TRBV5-4 combines with J gene TRBJ1-1; D unclear. Germline assignment: CDR1 SGHNT and CDR2 YYREEE (reference sequence). The CDR3 loop spans 14 amino acids. V lost 1 base to trimming and J lost 1 base, with 8 bases between them. CDR3 DNA: TGTGCCAGCAGCTTGTTAGGGAGGAACACTGAAGCTTTCTTT. Protein: CASSLLGRNTEAFF.

The chain joins TRBV18 to TRBJ2-5; D might be TRBD1 (6 bases). Trimming stripped 2 bases from V and 5 bases from J, with 12 bases between. Looked up from germline, CDR1 is KGHSH and CDR2 is LQKENI. This CDR3 region has 14 residues. CDR3 amino acids: CASSPAGARETQYF. CDR3 sequence (DNA): TGTGCCAGCTCACCAGCAGGGGCGCGGGAGACCCAGTACTTC.

With regard to this clone: A much larger clone differs from this one at a single base, so this may be a read error. The chain links TRBV7-6 to TRBJ2-1, with TRBD1 matching over 9 bases. V was clipped by 2 bases and J by 8 bases; unmatched bases: 13. The CDR3 consists of 17 residues. From germline, CDR1 is SGHVS and CDR2 FNYEAQ. DNA of the CDR3: TGTGCCAGCAGCTTACCCCTGGGGGGGACAGGGTACCATGAGCAGTTCTTC. This sequence encodes CASSLPLGGTGYHEQFF.

This clone was observed many times. CDR3 loop: CASSLAIAYGEQFF. The CDR3 nucleotides are TGTGCCAGCAGCTTAGCGATCGCCTATGGGGAGCAGTTCTTC. This rearrangement joins TRBV7-9 to TRBJ2-1; D is undetermined. From germline, CDR1 is SEHNR and CDR2 FQNEAQ (reference sequence). The CDR3 runs 14 residues. Trimming removed 0 bases from V and 10 bases from J, with 13 bases in between.

This clone has at least ten counts. The V gene is TRBV9, the J gene TRBJ1-2, with D uncertain. The CDR3 has 14 amino acids. Germline CDR1 and CDR2: SGDLS and YYNGEE. Deletions cut 0 bases from V and 4 bases from J, with 10 bases between. The CDR3 loop reads CASSVDLLGYGYTF. In nucleotides, the CDR3 is TGTGCCAGCAGCGTAGATCTGTTAGGCTATGGCTACACCTTC.

This clone was seen at least ten times. This chain uses TRBV20-1 with TRBJ2-6; D is perhaps TRBD1 or TRBD2 (6 bases each). CDR3 size: 17 residues. Germline-derived CDR1 and CDR2 are DFQATT and SNEGSKA (reference sequence). Trimming cost V 0 bases and J 4 bases, with 16 bases left between them. CDR3: CSARERDTGSGANVLTF. In DNA, the CDR3 is TGCAGTGCTAGAGAGCGGGACACGGGCTCCGGGGCCAACGTCCTGACTTTC.

This clone appeared many times. The chain uses TRBV3-1 and TRBJ2-3; weak D call: TRBD2 (7 bases). Germline CDR1 and CDR2: LGHDT and YNNKEL (reference sequence). The CDR3 has 16 amino acids. The V and J ends lost 2 bases and 2 bases respectively, with 14 bases between them. The CDR3 region is CASSQYGGRDTDTQYF. CDR3 DNA: TGTGCCAGCAGCCAATACGGGGGGCGGGACACAGATACGCAGTATTTT.

The sample holds many counts of this clone. This same CDR3 is encoded by further DNA sequences in the sample. The chain carries TRBV19 and TRBJ1-5; D is undetermined. CDR1 is LNHDA and CDR2 is SQIVND in the germline V gene (reference sequence). The V end was cut by 6 bases, the J end by 4 bases, with 13 bases between. The CDR3 runs to 14 residues. CDR3 nucleotide sequence: TGTGCCAGTAGGGTCAGATATAGTAATCAGCCCCAGCATTTT. It encodes CASRVRYSNQPQHF.

This clone was observed many times. The rearrangement links TRBV6-2 or TRBV6-3 to TRBJ1-5; the D is unclear. The CDR3 loop spans 12 amino acids. The germline CDR1 and CDR2 sequences are MNHEY and SVGEGT. With 8 bases removed from V and 4 bases from J, the gap between germline ends came to 9 bases. CDR3 in DNA: TGTGCCAGCGGATCACATAATCAGCCCCAGCATTTT. Residues: CASGSHNQPQHF.

At least ten counts were recorded for this clone. CDR3 sequence: CASSSPWGSVNEQYF. The CDR3 coding sequence is TGCGCCAGCAGCTCCCCCTGGGGAAGCGTCAACGAGCAGTACTTC. The chain is built from TRBV5-1 and TRBJ2-7; D is uncertain. The germline V and J ends were trimmed by 3 bases and 5 bases, with 18 bases remaining between them. Germline CDR1 is SGHRS and CDR2 is YFSETQ. The CDR3 totals 15 residues. The whole variable domain, remainder taken from reference TRBV5-1 and TRBJ2-7, is KAGVTQTPRYLIKTRGQQVTLSCSPISGHRSVSWYQQTPGQGLQFLFEYFSETQRNKGNFPGRFSGRQFSNSRSEMNVSTLELGDSALYLCASSSPWGSVNEQYFGPGTRLTVT.

This clone was detected ten times or more. The chain recombines TRBV14 with TRBJ2-7; D gene unclear. The V gene lost 0 bases and the J gene lost 6 bases, with 3 bases spanning the gap. CDR3 length: 11 amino acids. Germline loops: CDR1 SGHDN, CDR2 FVKESK. The CDR3: CASSQDGEQYF. In DNA form, the CDR3 reads TGTGCCAGCAGCCAAGACGGCGAGCAGTACTTC.